This TCR beta chain derives from a study of CD8 T cells in Susac syndrome. It was with random hexamers that about 0.45 to 1 ug RNA was reverse transcribed. With immunoSEQ multiplex PCR, TCR beta CDR3 was amplified across 54 Vbeta and 13 Jbeta. Each CDR3 protein is one row after TCRdb ran MiXCR on the immunoSEQ multiplex PCR reads. Of 200,000 to 250,000 distinct CDR3 sequences listed, 95% are singletons. The CDR3 spans 14 residues. CDR1 is GTSNPN and CDR2 is SVGIG in the germline V gene (reference sequence). V trimming: 5 bases; J trimming: 3 bases; junction bases outside the gene matches: 8. The chain carries TRBV30 and TRBJ2-3; 7 nucleotides align to TRBD2. The sample comprised CD4+ T cells from PBMCs. The clonotype comes from a human donor with multiple sclerosis. The CDR3 DNA reads TGTGCCTGGGGGAGGGGCGGGAGTACAGATACGCAGTATTTT. This translates into CAWGRGGSTDTQYF. Looking up the rest from reference TRBV30 and TRBJ2-3 gives the full variable domain: SQTIHQWPATLVQPVGSPLSLECTVEGTSNPNLYWYRQAAGRGLQLLFYSVGIGQISSEVPQNLSASRPQDRQFILSSKKLLLSDSGFYLCAWGRGGSTDTQYFGPGTRLTVL.